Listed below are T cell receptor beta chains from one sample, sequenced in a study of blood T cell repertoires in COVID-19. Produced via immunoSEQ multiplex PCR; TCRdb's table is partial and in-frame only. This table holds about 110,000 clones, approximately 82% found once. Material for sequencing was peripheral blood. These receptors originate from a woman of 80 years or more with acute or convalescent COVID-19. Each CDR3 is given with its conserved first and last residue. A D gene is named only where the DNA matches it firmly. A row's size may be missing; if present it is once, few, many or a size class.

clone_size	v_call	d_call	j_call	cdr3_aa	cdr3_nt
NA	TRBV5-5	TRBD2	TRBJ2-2	CASSLGAGVNTGELFF	TGTGCCAGCAGCTTGGGGGCGGGGGTGAACACCGGGGAGCTGTTTTTT
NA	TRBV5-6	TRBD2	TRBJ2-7	CASSRTSGYEQYF	TGTGCCAGCAGCCGTACTAGCGGGTACGAGCAGTACTTC
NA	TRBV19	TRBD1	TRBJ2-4	CASSTPTGRDIQYF	TGTGCCAGTAGTACCCCGACAGGGAGAGACATTCAGTACTTC
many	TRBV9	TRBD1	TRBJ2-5	CASSAQGARETQYF	TGTGCCAGCAGCGCACAGGGGGCGAGGGAGACCCAGTACTTC
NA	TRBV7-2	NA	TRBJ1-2	CASSINRDRSDGYTF	TGTGCCAGCAGCATCAACAGGGATCGTTCAGATGGCTACACCTTC
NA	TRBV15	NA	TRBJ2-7	CATSGWNVQGTQSYEQYF	TGTGCCACCAGCGGGTGGAACGTACAGGGTACTCAGTCCTACGAGCAGTACTTC
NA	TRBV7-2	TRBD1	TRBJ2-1	CASSPQTGGGNEQFF	TGTGCCAGCAGCCCACAGACAGGGGGAGGCAATGAGCAGTTCTTC
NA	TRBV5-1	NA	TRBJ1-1	CASSLGRVDTEAFF	TGCGCCAGCAGCTTGGGGCGGGTGGACACTGAAGCTTTCTTT
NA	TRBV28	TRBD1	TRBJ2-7	CASSLSAGGGYEQYF	TGTGCCAGCAGTTTATCGGCAGGGGGCGGGTACGAGCAGTACTTC
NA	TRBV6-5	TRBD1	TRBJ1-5	CASSLGTGRQPQHF	TGTGCCAGCAGTTTGGGGACAGGTCGGCAGCCCCAGCATTTT
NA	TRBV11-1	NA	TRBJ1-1	CASSLFTGNTEAFF	TGTGCCAGCAGCTTATTTACCGGGAACACTGAAGCTTTCTTT
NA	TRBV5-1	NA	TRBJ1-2	CASSLSGTSNYGYTF	TGCGCCAGCAGCTTGAGCGGGACTTCTAACTATGGCTACACCTTC
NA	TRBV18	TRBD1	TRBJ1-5	CASSPGQTSQPQHF	TGTGCCAGCTCACCGGGACAGACATCCCAGCCCCAGCATTTT
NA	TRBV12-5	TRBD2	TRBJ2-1	CASGSGGVRNEQFF	TGTGCTAGTGGAAGCGGGGGGGTCAGGAATGAGCAGTTCTTC
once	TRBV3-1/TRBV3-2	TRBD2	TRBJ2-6	CASKRLAGGPVGGANVLTF	TGTGCCAGCAAAAGGCTAGCGGGGGGCCCCGTTGGTGGGGCCAACGTCCTGACTTTC
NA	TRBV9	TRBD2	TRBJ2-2	CASSVSGGQMGTGELFF	TGTGCCAGCAGCGTCAGCGGGGGGCAGATGGGAACCGGGGAGCTGTTTTTT
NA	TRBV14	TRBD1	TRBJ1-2	CASSRSGTESYGYTF	TGTGCCAGCAGCCGGTCCGGGACAGAAAGTTATGGCTACACCTTC
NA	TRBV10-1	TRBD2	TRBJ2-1	CASSRGGARNEQFF	TGCGCCAGCAGCCGCGGGGGGGCGAGGAATGAGCAGTTCTTC
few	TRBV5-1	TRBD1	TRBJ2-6	CASLPGQGAPGANVLTF	TGCGCCAGCCTTCCGGGACAGGGGGCGCCTGGGGCCAACGTCCTGACTTTC
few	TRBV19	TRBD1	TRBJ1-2	CASSISGQGRGYTF	TGTGCCAGTAGTATATCGGGACAGGGACGGGGCTACACCTTC
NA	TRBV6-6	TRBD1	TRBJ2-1	CASAPGQRLIREQFF	TGTGCCAGTGCCCCGGGACAGCGTCTAATTCGTGAGCAGTTCTTC
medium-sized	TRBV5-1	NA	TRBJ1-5	CASSLRQGNQPQHF	TGCGCCAGCAGCTTGAGACAGGGCAATCAGCCCCAGCATTTT
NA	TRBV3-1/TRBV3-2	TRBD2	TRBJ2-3	CASSRLAGVVDTQYF	TGTGCCAGCAGTAGACTAGCGGGAGTGGTGGATACGCAGTATTTT